This T cell receptor beta chain was sequenced during a study of CD8+CD57+ T cells in acquired aplastic anemia. Notes on the study in general: Between the patient and control groups, CD8+ Simpson's diversity did not differ significantly.

The authors sequenced patients whose flow cytometry had shown CD8+CD57+ cell expansion. None of the patients had been given any therapy when their blood was sampled. With regard to this clonotype: Its antigen is unknown.

TCR beta VDJ and CDR3 profiles were obtained from a genomic DNA template. One entry per CDR3 protein, called by TCRdb with MiXCR from the reads. The sample comprises about 98,000 distinct CDR3 sequences, about 66% of which are singletons, and less than 75% rests with the top ten. V was clipped by 5 bases and J by 4 bases; unmatched bases: 6. Per germline, CDR1 LNHDA and CDR2 SQIVND (reference sequence). The CDR3 sequence is 14 residues long. The rearrangement joins TRBV19 to TRBJ2-3; 7 bases align to TRBD2. The receptor was derived from a human donor with aplastic anemia. Sequencing used sorted CD4+, CD8+, or CD8+CD57+ T cells (not recorded which) from PBMCs. The CDR3 bases are TGTGCCAGTAGTTCCGGGACTATGGCAGATACGCAGTATTTT. Translating gives CASSSGTMADTQYF.